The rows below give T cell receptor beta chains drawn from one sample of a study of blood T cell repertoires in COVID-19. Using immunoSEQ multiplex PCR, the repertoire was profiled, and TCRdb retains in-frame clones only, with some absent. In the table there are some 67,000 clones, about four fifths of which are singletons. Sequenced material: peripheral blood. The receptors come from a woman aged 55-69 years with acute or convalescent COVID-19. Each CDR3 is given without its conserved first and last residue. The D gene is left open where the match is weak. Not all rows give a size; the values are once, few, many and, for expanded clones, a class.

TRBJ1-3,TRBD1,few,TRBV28,ASSVPDLYGTGIGNTIY
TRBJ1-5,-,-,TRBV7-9,ASSFDSGDQPQH
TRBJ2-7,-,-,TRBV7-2,ASSFLGGYEQY
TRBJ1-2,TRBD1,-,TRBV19,ASSISTGGDGYT
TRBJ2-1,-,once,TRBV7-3,ASSFGGGEQF
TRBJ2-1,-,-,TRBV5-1,ASSLVSSDPGNEQF
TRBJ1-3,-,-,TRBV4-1,ASSYDPGNSGNTIY
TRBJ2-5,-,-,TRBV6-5,ASSTPRQGQETQY
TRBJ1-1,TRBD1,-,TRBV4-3,ASSQGRDRGSTEAF
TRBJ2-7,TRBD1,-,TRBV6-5,ASRRPGQDYEQY
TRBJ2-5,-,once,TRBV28,ASSFLGQPEATQY
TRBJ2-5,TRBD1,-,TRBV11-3,ASSARQGSKTQY
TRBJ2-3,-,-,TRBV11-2,ASQGPGDTQY
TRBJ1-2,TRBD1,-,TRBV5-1,ASSLAEDREGYT
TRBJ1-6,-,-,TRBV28,ASSYGVHNSPLH
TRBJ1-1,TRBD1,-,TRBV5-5,ASSIGQGRAF
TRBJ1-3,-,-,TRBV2,ASSPQLSSGNTIY
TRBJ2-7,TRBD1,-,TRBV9,ASSSQGEFGEQY
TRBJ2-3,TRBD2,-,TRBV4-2,ASSSGTSGGGDTQY
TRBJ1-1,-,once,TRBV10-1,ASSEAGPTEAF
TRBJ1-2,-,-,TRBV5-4,ASSPHQGDYGYT
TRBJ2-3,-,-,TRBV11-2,ASSPEGRGGTDTQY
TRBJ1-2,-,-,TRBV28,ASSPGKSYGYT
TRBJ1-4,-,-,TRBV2,ASSEGQGSEKLF
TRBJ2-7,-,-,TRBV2,ASKDLIYEQY
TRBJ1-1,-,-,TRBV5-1,ASSLAGGMNTEAF
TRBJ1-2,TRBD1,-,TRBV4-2,ASSHDRGLLVGGYT
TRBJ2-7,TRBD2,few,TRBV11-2,ASSRGGYEQY
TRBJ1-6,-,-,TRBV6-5,ASSYLDVSYNSPLH
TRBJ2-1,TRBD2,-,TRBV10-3,AIRGGSGAAGAYNEQF
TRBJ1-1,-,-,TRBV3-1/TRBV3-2,ASSPQGGAEAF
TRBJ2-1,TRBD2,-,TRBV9,ASTLRGGTYNEQF
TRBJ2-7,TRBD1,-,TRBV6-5,ASRRGQGGYEQY
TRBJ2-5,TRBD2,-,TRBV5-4,ASSRTSGGAGETQY
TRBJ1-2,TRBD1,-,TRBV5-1,ASSLWQGTANYGYT
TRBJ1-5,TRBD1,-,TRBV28,ASSGAQGAQPQH
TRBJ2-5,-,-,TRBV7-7,ASSQTTLETQY
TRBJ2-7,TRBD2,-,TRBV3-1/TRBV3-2,ASSTSSGGAHEQY
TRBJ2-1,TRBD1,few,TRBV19,ASTTTGWNEQF
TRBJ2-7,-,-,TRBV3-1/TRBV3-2,ASSQELSYYEQY
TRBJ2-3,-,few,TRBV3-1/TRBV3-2,ASSGGVDTTDTQY
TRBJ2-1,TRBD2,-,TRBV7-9,ASSTGGSSANEQF
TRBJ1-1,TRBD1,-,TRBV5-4,ASSYPGGTGVLNTEAF
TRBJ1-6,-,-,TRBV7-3,ASSLIGGSSYNSPLH
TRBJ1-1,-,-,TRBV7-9,ASSFDRLNTEAF
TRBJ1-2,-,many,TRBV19,ATRRVPNYGYT
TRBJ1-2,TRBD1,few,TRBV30,AWSRDRGENGYT
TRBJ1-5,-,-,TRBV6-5,ASRSGSSNQPQH
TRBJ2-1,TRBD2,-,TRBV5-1,ASSYPGSGGAGRSYNEQF
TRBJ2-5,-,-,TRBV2,ASKGWTPDRETQY
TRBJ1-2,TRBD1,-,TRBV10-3,AILGDREKGYT
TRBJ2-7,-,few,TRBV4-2,ASSQPGTGAYEQY
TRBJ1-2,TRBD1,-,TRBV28,ASTLGATGGVNYGYT
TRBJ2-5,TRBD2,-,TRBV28,ASSPVSAGGAQETQY
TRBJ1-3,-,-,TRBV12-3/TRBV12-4,ASSWSDTIY
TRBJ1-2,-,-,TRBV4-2,ASSQEKHPRNYGYT
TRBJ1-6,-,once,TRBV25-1,ASSERPGLRGNSPLH
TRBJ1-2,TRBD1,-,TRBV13,ASSLEWGQGSYGYT